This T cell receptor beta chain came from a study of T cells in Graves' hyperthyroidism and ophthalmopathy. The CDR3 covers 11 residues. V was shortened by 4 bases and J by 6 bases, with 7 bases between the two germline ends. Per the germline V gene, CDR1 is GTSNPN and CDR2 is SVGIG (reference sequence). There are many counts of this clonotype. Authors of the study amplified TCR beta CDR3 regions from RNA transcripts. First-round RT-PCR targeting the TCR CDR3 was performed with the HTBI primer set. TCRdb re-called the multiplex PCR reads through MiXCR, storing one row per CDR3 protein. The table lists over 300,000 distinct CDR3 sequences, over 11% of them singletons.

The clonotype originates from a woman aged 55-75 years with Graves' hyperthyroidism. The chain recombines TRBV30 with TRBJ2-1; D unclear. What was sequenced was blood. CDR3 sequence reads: CAWTIANEQFF. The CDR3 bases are TGTGCCTGGACGATAGCCAATGAGCAGTTCTTC.